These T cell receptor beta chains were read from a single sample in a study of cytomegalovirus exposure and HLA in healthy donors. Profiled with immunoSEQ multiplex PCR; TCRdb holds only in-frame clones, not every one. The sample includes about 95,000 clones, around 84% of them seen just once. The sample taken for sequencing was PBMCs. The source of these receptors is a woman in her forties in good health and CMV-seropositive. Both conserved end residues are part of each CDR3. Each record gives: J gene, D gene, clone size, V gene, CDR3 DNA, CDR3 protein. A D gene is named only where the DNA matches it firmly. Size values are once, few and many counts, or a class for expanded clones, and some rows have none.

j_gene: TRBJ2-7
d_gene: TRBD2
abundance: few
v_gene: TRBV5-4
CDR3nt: TGTGCCAGCAGCTTCGGCCTAGCGGCCTACGAGCAGTACTTC
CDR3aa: CASSFGLAAYEQYF

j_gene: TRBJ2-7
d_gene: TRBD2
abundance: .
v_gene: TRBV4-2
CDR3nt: TGTGCCAGCAGCCAAGTTCTAACTAGCGGTTCCTACGAGCAGTACTTC
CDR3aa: CASSQVLTSGSYEQYF

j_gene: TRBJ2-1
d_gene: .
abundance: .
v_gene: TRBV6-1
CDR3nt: TGTGCCAGCAGTGAGCCGGGAGTGGGCCCCAATGAGCAGTTCTTC
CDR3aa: CASSEPGVGPNEQFF

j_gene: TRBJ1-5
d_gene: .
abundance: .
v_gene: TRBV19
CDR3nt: TGTGCCAGTAGTATGTTAGCGGATGTGTTCGCGGCGGATCAGCCCCAGCATTTT
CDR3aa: CASSMLADVFAADQPQHF

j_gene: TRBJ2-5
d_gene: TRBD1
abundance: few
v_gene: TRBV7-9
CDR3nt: TGTGCCAGCTCGGCAGGGGGCGGGTGGGAGACCCAGTACTTC
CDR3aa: CASSAGGGWETQYF

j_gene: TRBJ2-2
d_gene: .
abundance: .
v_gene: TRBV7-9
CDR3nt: TGTGCCAGCAGCTTAGCGCAAATAGCCGGGGAGCTGTTTTTT
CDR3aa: CASSLAQIAGELFF

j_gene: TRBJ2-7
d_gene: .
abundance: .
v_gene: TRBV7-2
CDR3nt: TGTGCCAGCAGCCTCCGGGGGGCGGCCCCCCGCCACGAGCAGTACTTC
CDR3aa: CASSLRGAAPRHEQYF

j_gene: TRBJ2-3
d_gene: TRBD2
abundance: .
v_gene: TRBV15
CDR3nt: TGTGCCACCAGCAGAGAGGGACTAGCGGCGCAGTATTTT
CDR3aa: CATSREGLAAQYF

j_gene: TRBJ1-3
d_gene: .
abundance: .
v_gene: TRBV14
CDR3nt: TGTGCCAGCAGCCAAAATCGCGCTGGAAACACCATATATTTT
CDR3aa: CASSQNRAGNTIYF

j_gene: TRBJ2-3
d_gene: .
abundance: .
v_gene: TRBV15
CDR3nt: TGTGCCACCAGCAGAGGGAGGGATACGCAGTATTTT
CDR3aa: CATSRGRDTQYF

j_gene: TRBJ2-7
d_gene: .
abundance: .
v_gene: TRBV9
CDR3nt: TGTGCCAGCTCATACGGGACAACCTCCTACGAGCAGTACTTC
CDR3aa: CASSYGTTSYEQYF

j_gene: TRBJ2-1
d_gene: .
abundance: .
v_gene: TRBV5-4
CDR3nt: TGTGCCAGCAGCTTGAGAACAGACAATGAGCAGTTCTTC
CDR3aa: CASSLRTDNEQFF

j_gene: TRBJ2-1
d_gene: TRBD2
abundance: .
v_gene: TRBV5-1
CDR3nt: TGCGCCAGCAGCTTGCGATTCCTAGCGGGCTACAATGAGCAGTTCTTC
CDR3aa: CASSLRFLAGYNEQFF

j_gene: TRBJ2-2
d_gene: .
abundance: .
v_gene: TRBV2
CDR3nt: TGTGCCAGCAGAAAGACAGCGAACACCGGGGAGCTGTTTTTT
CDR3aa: CASRKTANTGELFF

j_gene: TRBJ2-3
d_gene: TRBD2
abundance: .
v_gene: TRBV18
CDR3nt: TGTGCCAGCTCGACCCAAGCGGGAAACACAGATACGCAGTATTTT
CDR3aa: CASSTQAGNTDTQYF

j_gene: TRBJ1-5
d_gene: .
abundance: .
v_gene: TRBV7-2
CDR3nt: TGTGCCAGCAGCTTAGTAGGGGGTAGCAATCAGCCCCAGCATTTT
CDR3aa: CASSLVGGSNQPQHF

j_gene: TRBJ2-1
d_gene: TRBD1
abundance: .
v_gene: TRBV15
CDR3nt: TGTGCCACCAGCAGAGTAGTAGAGACAGGGGTTCATGAGCAGTTCTTC
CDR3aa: CATSRVVETGVHEQFF

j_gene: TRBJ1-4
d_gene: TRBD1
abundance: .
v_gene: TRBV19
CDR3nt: TGTGCCAGTAGTATGGGACAGGTGATAGTTGAAAAACTGTTTTTT
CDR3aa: CASSMGQVIVEKLFF

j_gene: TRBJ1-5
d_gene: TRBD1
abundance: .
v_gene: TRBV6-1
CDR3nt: TGTGCCAGCAGTGAAGCTCACGGACAGGCTAGTCAGCCCCAGCATTTT
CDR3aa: CASSEAHGQASQPQHF

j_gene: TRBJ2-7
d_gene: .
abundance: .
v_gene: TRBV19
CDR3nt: TGTGCCAGTAGTATCGTGGTAGCGGAGGCCTACGAGCAGTACTTC
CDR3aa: CASSIVVAEAYEQYF

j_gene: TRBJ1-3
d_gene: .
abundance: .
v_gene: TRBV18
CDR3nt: TGTGCCAGCTCACGTGAACAGGGCAGCTCTGGAAACACCATATATTTT
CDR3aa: CASSREQGSSGNTIYF

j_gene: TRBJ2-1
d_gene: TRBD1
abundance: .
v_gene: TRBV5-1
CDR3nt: TGCGCCAGCAGCGCCACCGGGACAGAACTTGCTGAGCAGTTCTTC
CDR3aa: CASSATGTELAEQFF

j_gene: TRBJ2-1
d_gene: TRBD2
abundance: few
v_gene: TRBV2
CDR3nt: TGTGCCAGCAGTGAAGAGACTAGCGGGTACAATGAGCAGTTCTTC
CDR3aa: CASSEETSGYNEQFF

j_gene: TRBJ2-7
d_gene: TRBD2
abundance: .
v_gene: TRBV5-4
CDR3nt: TGTGCCAGCAGCAGGGGACTAGCGGGAGCGGGCCCCTACGAGCAGTACTTC
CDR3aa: CASSRGLAGAGPYEQYF

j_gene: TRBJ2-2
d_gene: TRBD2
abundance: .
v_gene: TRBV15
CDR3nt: TGTGCCACCAGCAGAGGCCGCGGGGGGAACACCGGGGAGCTGTTTTTT
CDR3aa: CATSRGRGGNTGELFF

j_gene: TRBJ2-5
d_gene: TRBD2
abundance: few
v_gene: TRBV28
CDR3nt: TGTGCCAGCAGTTACCCACCGGGGGGTGCACAAGAGACCCAGTACTTC
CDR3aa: CASSYPPGGAQETQYF

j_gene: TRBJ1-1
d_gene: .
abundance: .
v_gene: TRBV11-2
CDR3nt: TGTGCCAGCAGCTTAGCCGGGGTGAACACTGAAGCTTTCTTT
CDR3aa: CASSLAGVNTEAFF

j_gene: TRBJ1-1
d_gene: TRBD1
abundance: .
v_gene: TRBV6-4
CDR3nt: TGTGCCAGCAGCGCGACAGGGGCTCGGACTGAAGCTTTCTTT
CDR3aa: CASSATGARTEAFF

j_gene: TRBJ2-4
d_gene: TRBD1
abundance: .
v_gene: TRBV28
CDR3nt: TGTGCCAGCAGTCAACAGGGGGCTTCGGACATTCAGTACTTC
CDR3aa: CASSQQGASDIQYF

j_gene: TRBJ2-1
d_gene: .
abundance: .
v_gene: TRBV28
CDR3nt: TGTGCCAGCAGCCCCTCCGGTTGGCTCAGGAATGAGCAGTTCTTC
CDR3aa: CASSPSGWLRNEQFF

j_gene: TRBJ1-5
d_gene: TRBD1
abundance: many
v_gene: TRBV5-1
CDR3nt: TGCGCCAGCAGCTTGGGAATGGACAGGTCGCAGCCCCAGCATTTT
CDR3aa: CASSLGMDRSQPQHF

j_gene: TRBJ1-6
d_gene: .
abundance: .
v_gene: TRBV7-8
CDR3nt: TGTGCCAGCACCCCGGTAGCGGGGGCGAATTCACCCCTCCACTTT
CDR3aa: CASTPVAGANSPLHF

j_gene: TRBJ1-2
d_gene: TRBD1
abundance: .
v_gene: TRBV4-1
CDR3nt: TGCGCCAGCAGCCAAGGACAGGGCGGAGACGGTGGCTACACCTTC
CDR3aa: CASSQGQGGDGGYTF

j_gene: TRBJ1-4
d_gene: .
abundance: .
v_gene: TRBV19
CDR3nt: TGTGCCAGTAGTACGACAGCGAGTAATGAAAAACTGTTTTTT
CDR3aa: CASSTTASNEKLFF

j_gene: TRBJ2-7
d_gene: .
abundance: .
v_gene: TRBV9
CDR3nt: TGTGCCAGCAGCGTAGACCCCCTAGCGACCTACGAGCAGTACTTC
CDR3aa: CASSVDPLATYEQYF

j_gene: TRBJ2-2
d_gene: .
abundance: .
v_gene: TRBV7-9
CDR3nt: TGTGCCAGCAGTCCTCTAATCCCCGGGGAGCTGTTTTTT
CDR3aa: CASSPLIPGELFF

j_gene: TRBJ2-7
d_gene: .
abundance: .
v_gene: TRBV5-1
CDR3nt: TGCGCCAGCAGCTTGGTTCCGGGGAACTCCTACGAGCAGTACTTC
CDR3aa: CASSLVPGNSYEQYF

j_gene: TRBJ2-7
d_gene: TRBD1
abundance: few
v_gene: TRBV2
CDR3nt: TGTGCCAGCCTAGGGACAGAGAGCTCCTACGAGCAGTACTTC
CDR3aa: CASLGTESSYEQYF

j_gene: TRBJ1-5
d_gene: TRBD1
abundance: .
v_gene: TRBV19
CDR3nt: TGTGCCAGTAGTACTACAGGGGGCAATCAGCCCCAGCATTTT
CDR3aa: CASSTTGGNQPQHF

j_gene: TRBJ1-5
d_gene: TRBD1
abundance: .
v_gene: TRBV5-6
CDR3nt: TGTGCCAGCAGCAGACAGGGGGCGTCTCAGCCCCAGCATTTT
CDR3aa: CASSRQGASQPQHF

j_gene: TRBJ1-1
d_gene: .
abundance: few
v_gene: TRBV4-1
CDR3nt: TGCGCCAGCAGCCGGGCTACAGGACTGAACACTGAAGCTTTCTTT
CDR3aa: CASSRATGLNTEAFF

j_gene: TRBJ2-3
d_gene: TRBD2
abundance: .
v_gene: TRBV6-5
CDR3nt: TGTGCCAGCAGTTCCGGACTAGCGGGAGGCGCAGATACGCAGTATTTT
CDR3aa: CASSSGLAGGADTQYF

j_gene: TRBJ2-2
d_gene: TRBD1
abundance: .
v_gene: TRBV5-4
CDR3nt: TGTGCCAGCAGCTCCCAGGGGACAGGGGGCACCGGGGAGCTGTTTTTT
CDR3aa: CASSSQGTGGTGELFF

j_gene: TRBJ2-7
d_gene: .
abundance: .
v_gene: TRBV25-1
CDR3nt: TGTGCCAGCAGTGCCTCGGGCTACGAGCAGTACTTC
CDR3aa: CASSASGYEQYF

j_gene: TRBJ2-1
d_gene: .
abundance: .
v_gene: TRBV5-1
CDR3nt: TGCGCCAGCAGCTTGTCGGAGAGCTCCTACAATGAGCAGTTCTTC
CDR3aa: CASSLSESSYNEQFF

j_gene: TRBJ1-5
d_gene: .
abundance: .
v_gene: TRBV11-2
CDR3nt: TGTGCCAGCAGCTTAGATTCGGCAGGCAATAGCAATCAGCCCCAGCATTTT
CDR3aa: CASSLDSAGNSNQPQHF

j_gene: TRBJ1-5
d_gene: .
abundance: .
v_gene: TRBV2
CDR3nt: TGTGCCAGCAGTGTACAGGGAGGGGAGCCCCAGCATTTT
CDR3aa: CASSVQGGEPQHF

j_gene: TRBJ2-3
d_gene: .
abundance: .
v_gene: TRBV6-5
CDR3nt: TGTGCCAGCAGGCGCGGGATCAGCCCAGATACGCAGTATTTT
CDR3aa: CASRRGISPDTQYF

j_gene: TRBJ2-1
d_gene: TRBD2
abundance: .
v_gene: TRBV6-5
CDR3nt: TGTGCCACCACAGGACTAGCGGGAGTTGAGCAGTTCTTC
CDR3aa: CATTGLAGVEQFF

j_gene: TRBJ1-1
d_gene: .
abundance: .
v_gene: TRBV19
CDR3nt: TGTGCCAGTAGTCCCCCCCCGGGTTTGATGAACACTGAAGCTTTCTTT
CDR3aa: CASSPPPGLMNTEAFF

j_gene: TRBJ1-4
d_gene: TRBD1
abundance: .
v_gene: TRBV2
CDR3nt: TGTGCCAGCACCCAACAGGGGGCGCGAGAAAAACTGTTTTTT
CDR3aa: CASTQQGAREKLFF

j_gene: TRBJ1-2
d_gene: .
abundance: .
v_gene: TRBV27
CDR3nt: TGTGCCAGCAGTTTAGCAGGGTACTATGGCTACACCTTC
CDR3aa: CASSLAGYYGYTF

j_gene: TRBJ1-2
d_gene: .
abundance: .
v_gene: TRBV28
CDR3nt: TGTGCCAGCAGTCCGGCAGGGGCAGGAGCCTATGGCTACACCTTC
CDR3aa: CASSPAGAGAYGYTF

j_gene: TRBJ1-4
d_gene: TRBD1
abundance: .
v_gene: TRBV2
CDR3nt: TGTGCCAGCAGTGAAGCGCGGGACAGGGGTGAAAAACTGTTTTTT
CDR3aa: CASSEARDRGEKLFF

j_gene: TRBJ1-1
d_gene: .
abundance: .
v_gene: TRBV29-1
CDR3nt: TGCAGCGTTGTGTTCTCCGACACTGAAGCTTTCTTT
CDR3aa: CSVVFSDTEAFF

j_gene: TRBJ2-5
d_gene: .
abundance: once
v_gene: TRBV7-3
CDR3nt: TGTGCCAGCAGCTTAACGGGCCCCGGCGGGGTTGAGACCCAGTACTTC
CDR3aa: CASSLTGPGGVETQYF

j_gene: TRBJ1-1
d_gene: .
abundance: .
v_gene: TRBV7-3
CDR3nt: TGTGCCAGCAGCTTAGTTTTAGGCGGTGAAGCTTTCTTT
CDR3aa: CASSLVLGGEAFF

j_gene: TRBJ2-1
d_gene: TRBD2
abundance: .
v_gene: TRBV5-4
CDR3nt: TGTGCCAGCAGCTTCCCGGGACTAACCTACAATGAGCAGTTCTTC
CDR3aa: CASSFPGLTYNEQFF

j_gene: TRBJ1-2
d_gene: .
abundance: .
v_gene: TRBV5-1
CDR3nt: TGCGCCAGCAGCTTGTTGGGCGACCACTCTAACTATGGCTACACCTTC
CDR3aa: CASSLLGDHSNYGYTF